This passage covers 3 T cell receptor beta chains from one sample sequenced in a study of T cell responses to AZD1222 COVID-19 vaccine. Sequencing was performed with immunoSEQ multiplex PCR; in TCRdb, only in-frame clones are kept and a portion is missing. The table includes some 190,000 clones, roughly 91% detected once. The sample in question was peripheral blood, obtained 28 days after the second AZD1222 dose. The receptors derive from an adult who received the AZD1222 COVID-19 vaccine.

The chain joins TRBV19 to TRBJ1-1, with no clear D. Germline V lookup: CDR1 LNHDA, CDR2 SQIVND (reference sequence). This CDR3 has 14 amino acids. Trimming cost V 4 bases and J 6 bases, with 15 bases left between them. The CDR3 nucleotides read TGTGCCAGTAGTACCCGGGCGGGTATTCCTGAAGCTTTCTTT. It yields the protein CASSTRAGIPEAFF.

The chain recombines TRBV19 with TRBJ2-3; D not resolved. The CDR3 has 11 amino acids. The germline V and J ends were trimmed by 6 bases and 1 base, with 2 bases remaining between them. The germline V gene encodes CDR1 LNHDA and CDR2 SQIVND (reference sequence). The CDR3 protein is CASRGTDTQYF. CDR3 sequence (DNA): TGTGCCAGTAGGGGCACAGATACGCAGTATTTT.

The chain employs TRBV18 and TRBJ1-3; 9 nucleotides line up with TRBD1. The germline gives CDR1 KGHSH, CDR2 LQKENI. After removal of 0 bases from V and 3 bases from J, the junction contained 3 bases not matched to a gene. The CDR3 contains 16 residues. DNA for the CDR3: TGTGCCAGCTCACCACCGGGACAGGGTATTGGAAACACCATATATTTT. Encoded protein: CASSPPGQGIGNTIYF.